What follows are 20 T cell receptor beta chains derived from one specimen sequenced in a study of CD8 T cells in ankylosing spondylitis (dated by TCRdb to about 2017). Libraries were built with 5' RACE. Sequenced on an Illumina HiSeq 2500. The raw public reads went through TCRdb reprocessing: fastp at Q25, MiXCR clone calling, in-frame beta chains kept. Each CDR3 protein gets just one entry, which takes the most common genes and DNA from the rows behind it. Here the sample has some 38,000 distinct CDR3 sequences; 10% occur a single time. The top ten clonotypes cover about a sixth of the sample. The sample comprised blood, either unsorted or a sorted T cell fraction (not recorded which). The receptors derive from a male donor with ankylosing spondylitis or in good health (not recorded which).

This clonotype was detected many times. The chain combines TRBV20-1 with TRBJ2-3, with a tentative D call TRBD2 (6 bases). Germline lookup yields CDR1 DFQATT and CDR2 SNEGSKA (reference sequence). The CDR3 runs 16 residues. The ends were cut back, 6 bases at V and 0 bases at J, with 19 bases in the middle. The CDR3 DNA follows: TGCAGTGCCCGCGGGGAGAGGAGGAGAAGCACAGATACGCAGTATTTT. The encoded protein is CSARGERRRSTDTQYF.

This clonotype was seen ten or more times. V and J are TRBV20-1 and TRBJ2-3; D unresolved. Germline values: CDR1 DFQATT, CDR2 SNEGSKA (reference sequence). Trimming took 6 bases from V and 2 from J, leaving 9 bases between them. The CDR3 is made up of 12 amino acids. CDR3 DNA: TGCAGTGCCCAGCCGAACACAGATACGCAGTATTTT. The encoded protein is CSAQPNTDTQYF.

This clonotype came up many times. The rearrangement joins TRBV27 to TRBJ1-5, with a tentative D call TRBD1 (6 bases). The V end was cut by 5 bases, the J end by 3 bases, with 14 bases between. Germline CDR1 is MNHEY and CDR2 is SMNVEV (reference sequence). CDR3 length: 15 amino acids. CDR3 DNA: TGTGCCAGCAGTAGATGGTCGGGGGCCAATCAGCCCCAGCATTTT. Translation: CASSRWSGANQPQHF.

This clonotype appeared many times. This sequence joins TRBV29-1 and TRBJ2-2; D gene ambiguous. This CDR3 contains 11 residues. V lost 6 bases, J lost 3 bases, and 5 bases lay in between. The V gene's germline CDR1 is SQVTM and CDR2 ANQGSEA. CDR3 amino acids: CSVWYTGELFF. CDR3 sequence (DNA): TGCAGCGTCTGGTACACCGGGGAGCTGTTTTTT.

This clonotype was observed at least ten times. This chain uses TRBV12-3 or TRBV12-4 with TRBJ1-1; the D gene is possibly TRBD1 (5 bases). This CDR3 contains 14 residues. Between the trimmed V and J ends, which lost 6 bases and 4 bases, there was a span of 15 bases. The CDR3 protein is CASSNHGGRTEAFF. CDR3 coding DNA: TGTGCCAGCAGCAACCATGGGGGTCGCACTGAAGCTTTCTTT.

This clonotype was observed at least ten times. The V gene is TRBV11-2, the J gene TRBJ2-7, with TRBD2 as a possible D gene (6 bases). Trimming left V 2 bases short and J 2 bases short, with 10 bases between. The germline gives CDR1 SGHAT, CDR2 FQNNGV. The CDR3 runs to 14 residues. In DNA, the CDR3 is TGTGCCAGCAGCTTACGGACTACCGCCTACGAGCAGTACTTC. It encodes CASSLRTTAYEQYF. The full variable domain, its missing parts supplied by reference TRBV11-2 and TRBJ2-7, is EAGVAQSPRYKIIEKRQSVAFWCNPISGHATLYWYQQILGQGPKLLIQFQNNGVVDDSQLPKDRFSAERLKGVDSTLKIQPAKLEDSAVYLCASSLRTTAYEQYFGPGTRLTVT.

This clonotype was found many times. The rearrangement links TRBV4-1 to TRBJ1-1; a possible D gene is TRBD1 (5 bases). CDR3 length: 14 amino acids. The V gene's germline CDR1 is MGHRA and CDR2 YSYEKL. V shed 3 bases and J shed 2 bases, with 10 bases lying between them. CDR3: CASSHGGGNTEAFF. The CDR3 bases are TGCGCCAGCAGCCACGGTGGGGGAAACACTGAAGCTTTCTTT.

This clonotype has ten or more counts. J is TRBJ2-1 and V is TRBV20-1, with 8 bases matching TRBD2. With V trimmed by 1 base and J by 2 bases, 1 base remained unmatched. This CDR3 spans 14 amino acids. In germline, CDR1 is DFQATT, CDR2 SNEGSKA (reference sequence). The CDR3 loop reads CSARAAGAYNEQFF. In DNA form, the CDR3 reads TGCAGTGCTAGAGCAGCGGGAGCCTACAATGAGCAGTTCTTC.

The chain has TRBV28 and TRBJ2-3; the match to TRBD2 covers 8 bases. CDR1 MDHEN and CDR2 SYDVKM come from the germline V gene. This CDR3 contains 14 residues. V lost 6 bases and J lost 1; bases outside the gene matches: 3. CDR3 region: CASRTGGGTDTQYF. In nucleotides, the CDR3 is TGTGCCAGCAGGACCGGGGGGGGCACAGATACGCAGTATTTT.

In this sample, this clonotype turned up many times. CDR3 DNA sequence: TGCGCCAGCAGCCAGGGGACAGGGTTTGGAGAGACCCAGTACTTC. It encodes CASSQGTGFGETQYF. This rearrangement joins TRBV4-3 to TRBJ2-5, with 9 bases fitting TRBD1. The CDR3 totals 15 residues. V shed 3 bases and J 4 bases; nucleotides not matched to a gene: 6. Germline V gene data show CDR1 as LGHNA and CDR2 as YSLEER.

The chain combines TRBV6-1 with TRBJ2-5; D call uncertain. Germline CDR1 is MNHNS and CDR2 is SASEGT. With 6 bases removed from V and 5 bases from J, the gap between germline ends came to 22 bases. The CDR3 runs 16 residues. DNA of the CDR3: TGTGCCAGCAGCGCCCCCGAGGCCAAAGTGGGGGAGACCCAGTACTTC. Translated, it gives CASSAPEAKVGETQYF.

Ten or more counts support this clonotype. In DNA form, the CDR3 reads TGTGCCAGCAAGGGGAGCGCTGGGGCCAACGTCCTGACTTTC. It specifies CASKGSAGANVLTF. The rearrangement joins TRBV2 to TRBJ2-6; TRBD1 or TRBD2 may be the D gene (5 bases each). Germline values: CDR1 SNHLY, CDR2 FYNNEI. The CDR3 loop spans 14 amino acids. The germline V and J ends were trimmed by 7 bases and 2 bases, with 9 bases remaining between them.

This clonotype was counted at least ten times. V usage is TRBV6-5 and J usage is TRBJ1-2, with 8 bases lining up with TRBD1. Germline V gene data show CDR1 as MNHEY and CDR2 as SVGAGI. The CDR3 is made up of 16 amino acids. V shed 4 bases, J shed 2 bases, and the junction held 9 bases outside the gene matches. The CDR3 nucleotides read TGTGCCAGCAGTTCCTACCGGACAGGGCGGAACTATGGCTACACCTTC. It codes for CASSSYRTGRNYGYTF.

The V and J genes are TRBV7-6 and TRBJ1-1; D is undetermined. V was shortened by 7 bases and J by 1 base, with 10 bases between the two germline ends. This CDR3 is built from 13 residues. Germline CDR1 is SGHVS and CDR2 is FNYEAQ. CDR3 in DNA: TGTGCCAGCACGGCCCGACAGAACACTGAAGCTTTCTTT. Encoded protein: CASTARQNTEAFF.

This clonotype occurred many times. The gene calls are TRBV10-3 and TRBJ1-4; the match to TRBD1 covers 8 bases. The CDR3 contains 17 residues. Unmatched junction bases numbered 13, after V lost 4 bases and J lost 6 bases. The germline gives CDR1 ENHRY, CDR2 SYGVKD. The CDR3 coding sequence is TGTGCCATCAGTGGTGGGACAGGAGAGCGTACGTATGAAAAACTGTTTTTT. This encodes CAISGGTGERTYEKLFF.

This clonotype has ten or more counts. One end of the junction fails to match germline, which may point to a read error. The J gene is TRBJ2-7, the V gene TRBV5-6, with D uncertain. The CDR3 extends over 14 amino acids. Germline V gene sequence: CDR1 SGHDT, CDR2 YYEEEE. The CDR3: CASSLAATSSEQYF. The CDR3 DNA sequence: TGTGCCAGCAGCTTGGCAGCTACCTCCTCCGAGCAGTACTTC.

Turning to this clonotype: A much more abundant neighbour one base away suggests this may be a read error. The rearrangement uses TRBV5-1 and TRBJ2-1, with 7 bases matching TRBD1. Germline CDR1 reads SGHRS; CDR2 reads YFSETQ. The CDR3 is 15 residues long. CDR3 sequence: CASSDRVGAHNEQSF. CDR3 coding DNA: TGCGCCAGCAGCGACAGGGTGGGGGCCCACAATGAGCAGTCCTTC.

This clonotype was detected a few times. This sequence joins TRBV7-9 and TRBJ2-7, with TRBD1 as a possible D gene (6 bases). The germline V gene has CDR1 SEHNR and CDR2 FQNEAQ (reference sequence). The CDR3 sequence is 14 residues long. V dropped 4 bases and J dropped 2 bases, with 12 bases sitting between them. CDR3 protein: CASSSIGQTYEQYF. The CDR3 bases are TGTGCCAGCAGCTCAATCGGACAGACCTACGAGCAGTACTTC. Drawing the rest from reference TRBV7-9 and TRBJ2-7, the complete variable domain is DTGVSQNPRHKITKRGQNVTFRCDPISEHNRLYWYRQTLGQGPEFLTYFQNEAQLEKSRLLSDRFSAERPKGSFSTLEIQRTEQGDSAMYLCASSSIGQTYEQYFGPGTRLTVT.

This clonotype was seen at least ten times. The chain combines TRBV5-1 with TRBJ1-1, with 8 positions matching TRBD1. The CDR3 length is 15 residues. Germline trimming cut 5 bases from V and 4 bases from J; bases unmatched to any gene: 10. Germline lookup yields CDR1 SGHRS and CDR2 YFSETQ. The CDR3 loop reads CASRKTGTGITEAFF. CDR3 in DNA: TGCGCCAGCAGGAAAACAGGGACAGGAATCACTGAAGCTTTCTTT.

The chain combines TRBV11-2 with TRBJ2-5, with D unresolved. CDR1 is SGHAT, CDR2 FQNNGV, per germline. The CDR3 sequence is 11 residues long. V shed 0 bases and J shed 6 bases, with 2 bases lying between them. CDR3 residues: CASSLDKTQYF. CDR3 in DNA: TGTGCCAGCAGCTTAGACAAGACCCAGTACTTC. The variable domain in full, completed from reference TRBV11-2 and TRBJ2-5, reads EAGVAQSPRYKIIEKRQSVAFWCNPISGHATLYWYQQILGQGPKLLIQFQNNGVVDDSQLPKDRFSAERLKGVDSTLKIQPAKLEDSAVYLCASSLDKTQYFGPGTRLLVL.